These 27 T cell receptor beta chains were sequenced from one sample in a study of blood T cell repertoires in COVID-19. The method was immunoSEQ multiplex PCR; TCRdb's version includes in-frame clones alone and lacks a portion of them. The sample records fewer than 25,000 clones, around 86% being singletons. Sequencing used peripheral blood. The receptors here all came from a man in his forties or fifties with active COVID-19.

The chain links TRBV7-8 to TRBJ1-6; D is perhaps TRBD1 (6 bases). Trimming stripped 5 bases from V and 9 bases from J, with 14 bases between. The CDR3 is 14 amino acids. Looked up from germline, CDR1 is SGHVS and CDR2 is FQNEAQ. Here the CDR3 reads CASSPQGQISPLHF. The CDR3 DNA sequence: TGTGCCAGCAGCCCCCAGGGGCAAATTTCACCCCTCCACTTT.

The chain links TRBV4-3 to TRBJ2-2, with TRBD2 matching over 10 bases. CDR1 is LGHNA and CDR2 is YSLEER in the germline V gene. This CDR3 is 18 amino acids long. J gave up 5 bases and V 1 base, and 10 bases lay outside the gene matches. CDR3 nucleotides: TGCGCCAGCAGCCAAGGCTTACTAGCGGGGCTCGGGACCGGGGAGCTGTTTTTT. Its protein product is CASSQGLLAGLGTGELFF.

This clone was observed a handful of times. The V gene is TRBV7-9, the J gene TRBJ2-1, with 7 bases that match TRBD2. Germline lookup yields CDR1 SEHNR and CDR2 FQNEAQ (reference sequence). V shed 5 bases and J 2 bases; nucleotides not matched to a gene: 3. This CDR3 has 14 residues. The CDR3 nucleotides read TGTGCCAGCAGCCATACTAGCGCCTACAATGAGCAGTTCTTC. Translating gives CASSHTSAYNEQFF. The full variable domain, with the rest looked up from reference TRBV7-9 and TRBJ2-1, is DTGVSQNPRHKITKRGQNVTFRCDPISEHNRLYWYRQTLGQGPEFLTYFQNEAQLEKSRLLSDRFSAERPKGSFSTLEIQRTEQGDSAMYLCASSHTSAYNEQFFGPGTRLTVL.

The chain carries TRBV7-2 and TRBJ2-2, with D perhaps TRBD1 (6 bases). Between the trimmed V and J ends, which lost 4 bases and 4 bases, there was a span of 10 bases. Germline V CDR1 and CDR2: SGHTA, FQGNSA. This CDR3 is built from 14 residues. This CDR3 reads CASSSQGSTGELFF. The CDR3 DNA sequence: TGTGCCAGCAGCTCACAGGGTTCCACCGGGGAGCTGTTTTTT.

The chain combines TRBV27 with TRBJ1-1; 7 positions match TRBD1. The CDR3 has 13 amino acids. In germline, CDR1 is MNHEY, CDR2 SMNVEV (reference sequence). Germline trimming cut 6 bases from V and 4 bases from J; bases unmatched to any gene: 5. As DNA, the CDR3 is TGTGCCAGCAGGGTACAGGGGCGCACTGAAGCTTTCTTT. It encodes CASRVQGRTEAFF.

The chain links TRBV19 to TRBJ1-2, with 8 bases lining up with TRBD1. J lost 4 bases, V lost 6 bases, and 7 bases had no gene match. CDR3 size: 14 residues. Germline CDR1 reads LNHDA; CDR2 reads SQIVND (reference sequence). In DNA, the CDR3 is TGTGCCAGTAGCCTCAGGGGGCAGGGCTATGGCTACACCTTC. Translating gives CASSLRGQGYGYTF.

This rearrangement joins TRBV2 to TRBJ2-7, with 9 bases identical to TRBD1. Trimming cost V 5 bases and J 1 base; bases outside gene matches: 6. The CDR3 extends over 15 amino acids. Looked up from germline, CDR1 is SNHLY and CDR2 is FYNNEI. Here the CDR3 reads CASSKQGAQSYEQYF. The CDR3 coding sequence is TGTGCCAGCAGTAAACAGGGGGCTCAGTCCTACGAGCAGTACTTC. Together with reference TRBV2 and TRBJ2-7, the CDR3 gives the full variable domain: EPEVTQTPSHQVTQMGQEVILRCVPISNHLYFYWYRQILGQKVEFLVSFYNNEISEKSEIFDDQFSVERPDGSNFTLKIRSTKLEDSAMYFCASSKQGAQSYEQYFGPGTRLTVT.

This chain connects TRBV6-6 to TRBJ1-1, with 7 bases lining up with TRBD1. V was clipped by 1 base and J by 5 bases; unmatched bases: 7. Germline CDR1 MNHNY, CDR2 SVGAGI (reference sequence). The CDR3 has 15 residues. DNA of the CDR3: TGTGCCAGCAGTTACTTGGAGGGGGCGGTTACTGAAGCTTTCTTT. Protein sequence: CASSYLEGAVTEAFF.

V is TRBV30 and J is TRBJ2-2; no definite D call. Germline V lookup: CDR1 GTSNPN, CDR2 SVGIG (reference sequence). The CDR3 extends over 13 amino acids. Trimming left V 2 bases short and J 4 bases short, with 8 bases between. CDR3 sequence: CAWSPEFTGELFF. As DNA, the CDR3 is TGTGCCTGGAGTCCAGAATTCACCGGGGAGCTGTTTTTT. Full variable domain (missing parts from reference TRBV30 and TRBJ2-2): SQTIHQWPATLVQPVGSPLSLECTVEGTSNPNLYWYRQAAGRGLQLLFYSVGIGQISSEVPQNLSASRPQDRQFILSSKKLLLSDSGFYLCAWSPEFTGELFFGEGSRLTVL.

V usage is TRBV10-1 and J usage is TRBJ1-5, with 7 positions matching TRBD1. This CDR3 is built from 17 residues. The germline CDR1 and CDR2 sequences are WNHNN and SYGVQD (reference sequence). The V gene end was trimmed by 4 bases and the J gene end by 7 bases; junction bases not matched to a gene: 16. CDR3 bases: TGCGCCAGCAGTGTTTTAAGGGGGCACAGGGGACGGCAGCCCCAGCATTTT. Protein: CASSVLRGHRGRQPQHF.

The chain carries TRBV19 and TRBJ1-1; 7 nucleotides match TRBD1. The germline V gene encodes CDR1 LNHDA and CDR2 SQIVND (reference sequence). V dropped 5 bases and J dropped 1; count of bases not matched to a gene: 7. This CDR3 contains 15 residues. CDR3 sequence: CASSPSYRGNTEAFF. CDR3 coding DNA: TGTGCCAGTAGTCCATCATACAGGGGGAACACTGAAGCTTTCTTT.

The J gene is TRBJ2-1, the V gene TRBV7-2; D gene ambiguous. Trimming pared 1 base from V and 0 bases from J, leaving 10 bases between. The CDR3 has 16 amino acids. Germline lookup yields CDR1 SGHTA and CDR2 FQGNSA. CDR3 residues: CASSLGSSASYNEQFF. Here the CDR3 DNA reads TGTGCCAGCAGCTTAGGTTCAAGCGCCTCCTACAATGAGCAGTTCTTC.

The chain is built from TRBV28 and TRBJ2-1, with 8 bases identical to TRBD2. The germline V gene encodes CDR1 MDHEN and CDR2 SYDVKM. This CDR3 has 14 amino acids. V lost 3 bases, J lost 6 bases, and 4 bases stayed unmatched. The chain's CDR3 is CASSFSGRINEQFF. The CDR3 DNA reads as TGTGCCAGCAGTTTCAGCGGGAGAATCAATGAGCAGTTCTTC.

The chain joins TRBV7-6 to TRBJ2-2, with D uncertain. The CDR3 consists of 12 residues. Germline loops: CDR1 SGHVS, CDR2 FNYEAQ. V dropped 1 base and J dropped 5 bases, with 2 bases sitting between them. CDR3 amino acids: CASSLVTGELFF. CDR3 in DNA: TGTGCCAGCAGCTTAGTAACCGGGGAGCTGTTTTTT.

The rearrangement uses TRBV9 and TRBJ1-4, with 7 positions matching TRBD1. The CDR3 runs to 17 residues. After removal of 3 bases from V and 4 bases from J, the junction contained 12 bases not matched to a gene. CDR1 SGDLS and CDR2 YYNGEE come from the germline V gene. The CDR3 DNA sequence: TGTGCCAGCAGCGAGGCTTTCGGGACAGCATTTAATGAAAAACTGTTTTTT. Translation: CASSEAFGTAFNEKLFF. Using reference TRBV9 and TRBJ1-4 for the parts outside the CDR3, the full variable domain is DSGVTQTPKHLITATGQRVTLRCSPRSGDLSVYWYQQSLDQGLQFLIQYYNGEERAKGNILERFSAQQFPDLHSELNLSSLELGDSALYFCASSEAFGTAFNEKLFFGSGTQLSVL.

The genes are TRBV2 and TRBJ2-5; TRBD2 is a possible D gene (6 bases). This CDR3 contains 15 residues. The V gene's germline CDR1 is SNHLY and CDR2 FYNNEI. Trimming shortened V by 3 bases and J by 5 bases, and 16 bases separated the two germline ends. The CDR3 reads CASSDIGGARETQYF. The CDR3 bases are TGTGCCAGCAGTGATATCGGCGGGGCGCGGGAGACCCAGTACTTC.

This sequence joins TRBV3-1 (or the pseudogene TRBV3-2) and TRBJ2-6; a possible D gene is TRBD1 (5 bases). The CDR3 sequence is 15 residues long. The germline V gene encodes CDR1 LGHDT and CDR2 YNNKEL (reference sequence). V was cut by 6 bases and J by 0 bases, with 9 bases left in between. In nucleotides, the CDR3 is TGTGCCAGCAGGCGCGACAGCTCTGGGGCCAACGTCCTGACTTTC. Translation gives CASRRDSSGANVLTF.

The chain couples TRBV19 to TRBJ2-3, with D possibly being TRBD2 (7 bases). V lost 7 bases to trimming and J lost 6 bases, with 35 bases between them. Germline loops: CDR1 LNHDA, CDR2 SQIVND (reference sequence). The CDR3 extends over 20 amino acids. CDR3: CASTRGANQYTTRGTDTQYF. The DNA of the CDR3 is TGTGCCAGTACACGGGGGGCGAATCAATACACCACCCGTGGGACTGATACGCAGTATTTT.

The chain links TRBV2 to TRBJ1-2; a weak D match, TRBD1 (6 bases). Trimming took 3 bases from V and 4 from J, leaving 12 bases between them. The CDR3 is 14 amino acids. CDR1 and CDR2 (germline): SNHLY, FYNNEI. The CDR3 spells CASSEGRGAYGYTF. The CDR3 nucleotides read TGTGCCAGCAGTGAGGGCAGGGGAGCCTATGGCTACACCTTC.

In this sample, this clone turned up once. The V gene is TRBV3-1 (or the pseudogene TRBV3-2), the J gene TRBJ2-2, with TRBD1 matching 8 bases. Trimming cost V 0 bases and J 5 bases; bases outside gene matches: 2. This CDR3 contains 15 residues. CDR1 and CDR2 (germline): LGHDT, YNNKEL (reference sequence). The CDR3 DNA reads TGTGCCAGCAGCCAAGACCACAGGGGGACCGGGGAGCTGTTTTTT. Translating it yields CASSQDHRGTGELFF.

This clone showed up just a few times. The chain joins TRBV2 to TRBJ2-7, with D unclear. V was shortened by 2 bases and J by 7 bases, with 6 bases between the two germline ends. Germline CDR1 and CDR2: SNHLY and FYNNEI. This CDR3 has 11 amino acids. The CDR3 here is CASSELEEQYF. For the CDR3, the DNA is TGTGCCAGCAGTGAACTGGAGGAGCAGTACTTC.

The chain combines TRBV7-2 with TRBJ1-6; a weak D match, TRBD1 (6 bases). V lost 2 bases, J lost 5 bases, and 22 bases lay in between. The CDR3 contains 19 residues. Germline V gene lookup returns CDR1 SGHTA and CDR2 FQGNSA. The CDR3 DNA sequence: TGTGCCAGCAGCTTAATCCGGGGATGGGGGCGTGAAGATAATTCACCCCTCCACTTT. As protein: CASSLIRGWGREDNSPLHF.

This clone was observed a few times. The CDR3 bases are TGTGCCAGCAGCGAGGACTCTTACAATGAGCAGTTCTTC. This codes for CASSEDSYNEQFF. V and J are TRBV6-4 and TRBJ2-1; D perhaps matches TRBD2 (5 bases). The CDR3 sequence is 13 residues long. The germline CDR1 and CDR2 sequences are MRHNA and SNTAGT. The V gene lost 6 bases and the J gene lost 4 bases, with 10 bases spanning the gap.

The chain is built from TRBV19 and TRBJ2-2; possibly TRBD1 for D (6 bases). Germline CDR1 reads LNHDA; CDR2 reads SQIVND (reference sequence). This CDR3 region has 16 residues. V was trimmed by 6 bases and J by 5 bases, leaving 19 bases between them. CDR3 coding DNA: TGTGCCAGTAGAAACATCGGCAGGGGAAGGACCGGGGAGCTGTTTTTT. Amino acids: CASRNIGRGRTGELFF.

CDR3 in DNA: TGTGCCAGCAGCTATAGGACAGGGGCAATGGAGACCCAGTACTTC. The encoded protein is CASSYRTGAMETQYF. The chain couples TRBV13 to TRBJ2-5, with 9 positions matching TRBD1. The V and J ends lost 4 bases and 5 bases, in that order; junction bases with no gene match: 8. The CDR3 runs to 15 residues. The V gene's germline CDR1 is PRHDT and CDR2 FYEKMQ (reference sequence).

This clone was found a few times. CDR3 nucleotide sequence: TGTGCCAGCAGTTTACTGCTAGCGGCTAGCTCCTACAATGAGCAGTTCTTC. It codes for CASSLLLAASSYNEQFF. The V and J genes are TRBV28 and TRBJ2-1; 7 positions agree with TRBD2. This CDR3 has 17 residues. Unmatched junction bases numbered 7, after V lost 2 bases and J lost 0 bases. Per the germline V gene, CDR1 is MDHEN and CDR2 is SYDVKM.

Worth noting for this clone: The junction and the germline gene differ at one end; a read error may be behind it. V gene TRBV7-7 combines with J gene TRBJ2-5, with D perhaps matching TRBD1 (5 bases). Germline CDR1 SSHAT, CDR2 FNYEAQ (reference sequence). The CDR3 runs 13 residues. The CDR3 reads CASSRSGKETQYF. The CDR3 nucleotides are TGTGCTAGCAGCCGTTCAGGGAAAGAGACCCAGTACTTC.